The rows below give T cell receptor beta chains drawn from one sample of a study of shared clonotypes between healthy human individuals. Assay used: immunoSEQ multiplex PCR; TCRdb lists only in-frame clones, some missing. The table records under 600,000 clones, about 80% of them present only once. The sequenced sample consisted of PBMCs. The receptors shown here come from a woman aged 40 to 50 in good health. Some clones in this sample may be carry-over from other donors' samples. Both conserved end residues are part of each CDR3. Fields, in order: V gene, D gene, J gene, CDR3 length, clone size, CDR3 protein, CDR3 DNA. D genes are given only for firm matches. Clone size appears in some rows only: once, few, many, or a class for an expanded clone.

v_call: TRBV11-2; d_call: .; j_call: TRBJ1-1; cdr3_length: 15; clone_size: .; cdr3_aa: CASSFGVSSNTEAFF; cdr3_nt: TGTGCCAGCAGCTTTGGTGTTAGCTCGAACACTGAAGCTTTCTTT
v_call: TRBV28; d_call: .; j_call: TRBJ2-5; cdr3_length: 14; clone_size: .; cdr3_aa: CASSFSVYQETQYF; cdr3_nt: TGTGCCAGCAGTTTTTCGGTTTACCAAGAGACCCAGTACTTC
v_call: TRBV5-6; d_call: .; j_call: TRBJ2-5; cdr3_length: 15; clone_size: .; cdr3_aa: CASSLVGAWEETQYF; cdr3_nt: TGTGCCAGCAGCTTGGTAGGGGCATGGGAAGAGACCCAGTACTTC
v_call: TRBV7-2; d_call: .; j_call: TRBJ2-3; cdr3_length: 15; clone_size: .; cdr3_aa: CASSPGHAGTDTQYF; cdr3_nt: TGTGCCAGCAGTCCCGGTCATGCTGGCACAGATACGCAGTATTTT
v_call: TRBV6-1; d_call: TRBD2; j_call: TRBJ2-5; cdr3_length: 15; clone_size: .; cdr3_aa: CASRSRLAGVETQYF; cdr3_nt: TGTGCCAGCAGGAGTAGACTAGCGGGAGTTGAGACCCAGTACTTC
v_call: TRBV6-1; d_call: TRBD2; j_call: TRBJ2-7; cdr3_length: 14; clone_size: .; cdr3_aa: CASSMSGSRYEQYF; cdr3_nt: TGTGCCAGCAGTATGAGCGGGAGTCGATACGAGCAGTACTTC
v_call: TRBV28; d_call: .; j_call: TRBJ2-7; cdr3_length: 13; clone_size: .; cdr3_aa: CASSLGQSYEQYF; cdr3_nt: TGTGCCAGCAGTTTAGGGCAGAGCTACGAGCAGTACTTC
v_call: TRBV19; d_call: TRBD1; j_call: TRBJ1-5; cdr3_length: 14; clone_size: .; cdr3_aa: CASSTGTGGQPQHF; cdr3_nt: TGTGCCAGTAGTACCGGGACAGGGGGCCAGCCCCAGCATTTT
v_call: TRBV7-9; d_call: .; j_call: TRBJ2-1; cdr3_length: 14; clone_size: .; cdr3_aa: CASSLEDSTNEQFF; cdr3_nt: TGTGCCAGCAGCTTAGAGGACAGCACCAATGAGCAGTTCTTC
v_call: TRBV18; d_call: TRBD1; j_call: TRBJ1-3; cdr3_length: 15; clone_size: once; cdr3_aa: CASSPWTGWENTIYF; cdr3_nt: TGTGCCAGCTCACCCTGGACAGGGTGGGAAAACACCATATATTTT
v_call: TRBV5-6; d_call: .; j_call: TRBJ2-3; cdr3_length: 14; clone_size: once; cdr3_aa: CASSPMSRTDTQYF; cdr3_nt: TGTGCCAGCAGCCCGATGAGCCGTACAGATACGCAGTATTTT
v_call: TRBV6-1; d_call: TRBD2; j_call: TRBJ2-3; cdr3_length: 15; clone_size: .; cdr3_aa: CASGTSGSSTDTQYF; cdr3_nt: TGTGCCTCGGGTACTAGCGGCTCATCCACAGATACGCAGTATTTT
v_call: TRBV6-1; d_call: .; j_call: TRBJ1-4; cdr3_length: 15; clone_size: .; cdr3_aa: CASSDRGQTNEKLFF; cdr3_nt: TGTGCCAGCAGTGATCGAGGACAGACTAATGAAAAACTGTTTTTT
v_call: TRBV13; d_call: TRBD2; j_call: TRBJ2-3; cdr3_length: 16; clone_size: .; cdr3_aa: CASSLGTSGSTDTQYF; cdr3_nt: TGTGCCAGCAGCCTCGGGACTAGCGGGAGCACAGATACGCAGTATTTT
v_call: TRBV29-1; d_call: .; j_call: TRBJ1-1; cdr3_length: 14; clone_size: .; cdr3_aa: CSVGLRLGNTEAFF; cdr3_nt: TGCAGCGTTGGGTTAAGGCTAGGCAACACTGAAGCTTTCTTT
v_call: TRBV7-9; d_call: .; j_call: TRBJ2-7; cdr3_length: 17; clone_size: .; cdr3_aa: CASTSGFGRESSYEQYF; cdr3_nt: TGTGCCAGCACCTCCGGGTTTGGCAGGGAAAGCTCCTACGAGCAGTACTTC
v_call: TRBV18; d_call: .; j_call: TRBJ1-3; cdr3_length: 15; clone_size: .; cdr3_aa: CASSSGGSTGNTIYF; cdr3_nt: TGTGCCAGCTCATCGGGGGGTTCTACTGGAAACACCATATATTTT
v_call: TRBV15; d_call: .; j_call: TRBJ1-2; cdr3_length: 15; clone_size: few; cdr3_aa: CATSRGGEVNYGYTF; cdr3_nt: TGTGCCACCAGCAGAGGGGGGGAGGTGAACTATGGCTACACCTTC
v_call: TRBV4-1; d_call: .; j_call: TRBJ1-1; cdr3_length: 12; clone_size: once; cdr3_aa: CASKGMDTEAFF; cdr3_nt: TGCGCCAGCAAGGGGATGGACACTGAAGCTTTCTTT
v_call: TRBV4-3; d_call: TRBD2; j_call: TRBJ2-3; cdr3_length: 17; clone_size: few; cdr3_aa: CASSQDARAGGPDTQYF; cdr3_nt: TGCGCCAGCAGCCAAGATGCACGAGCGGGAGGGCCGGATACGCAGTATTTT
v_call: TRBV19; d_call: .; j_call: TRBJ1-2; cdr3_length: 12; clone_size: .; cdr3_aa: CASSPSMGGYTF; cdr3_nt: TGTGCCAGTAGTCCATCTATGGGCGGCTACACCTTC
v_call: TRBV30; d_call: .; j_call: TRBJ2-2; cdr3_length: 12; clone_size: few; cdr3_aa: CAWSVRNGELFF; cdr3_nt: TGTGCCTGGAGTGTACGAAACGGGGAGCTGTTTTTT
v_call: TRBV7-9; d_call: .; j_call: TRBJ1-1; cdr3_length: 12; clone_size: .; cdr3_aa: CASSLESRQAFF; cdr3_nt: TGTGCCAGCAGCTTAGAGTCTCGGCAAGCTTTCTTT
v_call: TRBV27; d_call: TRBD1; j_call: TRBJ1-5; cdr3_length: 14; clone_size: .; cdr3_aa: CASSRDRGQQPQHF; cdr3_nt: TGTGCCAGCAGTCGGGACAGGGGACAACAGCCCCAGCATTTT
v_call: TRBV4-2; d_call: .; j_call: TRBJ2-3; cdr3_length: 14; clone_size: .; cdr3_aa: CASSQDRGSDTQYF; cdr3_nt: TGTGCCAGCAGCCAAGATCGGGGTTCAGATACGCAGTATTTT
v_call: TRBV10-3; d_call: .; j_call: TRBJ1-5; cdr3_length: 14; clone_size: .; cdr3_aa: CAITPDGGNQPQHF; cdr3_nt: TGTGCCATCACTCCGGACGGTGGCAATCAGCCCCAGCATTTT
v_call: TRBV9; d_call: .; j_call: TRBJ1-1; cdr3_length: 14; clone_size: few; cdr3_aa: CASSATSANTEAFF; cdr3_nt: TGTGCCAGCAGCGCAACCTCTGCGAACACTGAAGCTTTCTTT
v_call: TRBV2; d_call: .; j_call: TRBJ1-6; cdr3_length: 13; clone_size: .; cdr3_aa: CASSSSYNSPLHF; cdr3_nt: TGTGCCAGCTCGAGCTCCTATAATTCACCCCTCCACTTT
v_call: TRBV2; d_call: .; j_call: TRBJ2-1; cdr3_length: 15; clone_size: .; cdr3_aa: CASSEARGPGSEQFF; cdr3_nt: TGTGCCAGCAGTGAAGCGCGAGGGCCGGGGAGTGAGCAGTTCTTC
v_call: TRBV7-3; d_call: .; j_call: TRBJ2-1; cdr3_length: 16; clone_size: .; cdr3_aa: CASSPRRVITYNEQFF; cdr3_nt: TGTGCCAGCAGCCCGAGGCGGGTGATTACCTACAATGAGCAGTTCTTC
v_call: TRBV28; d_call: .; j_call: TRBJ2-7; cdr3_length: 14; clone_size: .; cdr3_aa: CATLRLATSYEQYF; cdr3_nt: TGTGCCACCCTGAGGCTAGCGACCTCCTACGAGCAGTACTTC
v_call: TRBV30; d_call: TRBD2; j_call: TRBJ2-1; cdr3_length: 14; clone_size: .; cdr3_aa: CAWSPSGTFGRQFF; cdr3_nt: TGTGCCTGGAGCCCTAGCGGGACTTTTGGTAGGCAGTTCTTC
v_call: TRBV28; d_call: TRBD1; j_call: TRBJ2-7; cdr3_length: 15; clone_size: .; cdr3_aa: CASSLAGTGGYEQYF; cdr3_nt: TGTGCCAGCAGTCTGGCAGGGACAGGGGGCTACGAGCAGTACTTC
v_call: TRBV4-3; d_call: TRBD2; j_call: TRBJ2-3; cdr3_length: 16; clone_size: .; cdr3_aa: CASSQEGAGGVDTQYF; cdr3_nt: TGCGCCAGCAGCCAAGAGGGCGCGGGAGGGGTAGATACGCAGTATTTT
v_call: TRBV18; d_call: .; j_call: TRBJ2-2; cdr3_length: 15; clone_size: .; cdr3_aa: CASSPGPHGTGELFF; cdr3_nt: TGTGCCAGCTCACCAGGGCCCCACGGCACCGGGGAGCTGTTTTTT
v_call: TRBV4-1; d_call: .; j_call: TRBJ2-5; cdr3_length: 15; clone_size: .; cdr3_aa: CASSQEIASKETQYF; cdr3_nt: TGCGCCAGCAGCCAAGAAATAGCATCCAAGGAGACCCAGTACTTC
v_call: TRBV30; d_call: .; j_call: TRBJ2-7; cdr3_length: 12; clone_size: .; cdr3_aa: CAWTGISYEQYF; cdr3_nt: TGTGCCTGGACAGGGATATCCTACGAGCAGTACTTC
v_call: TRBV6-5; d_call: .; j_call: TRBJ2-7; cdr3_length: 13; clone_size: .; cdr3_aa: CASRRASSYEQYF; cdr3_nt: TGTGCCAGCAGGAGGGCCAGCTCCTACGAGCAGTACTTC
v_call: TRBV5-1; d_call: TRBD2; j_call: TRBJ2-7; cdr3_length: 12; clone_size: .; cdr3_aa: CASSLTSVEQYF; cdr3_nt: TGCGCCAGCAGCTTGACTAGCGTCGAGCAGTACTTC
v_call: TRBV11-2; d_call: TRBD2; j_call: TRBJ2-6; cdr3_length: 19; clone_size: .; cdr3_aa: CASSSRGLALSSGANVLTF; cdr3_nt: TGTGCCAGCAGCAGCCGGGGACTAGCGCTGAGCTCTGGGGCCAACGTCCTGACTTTC
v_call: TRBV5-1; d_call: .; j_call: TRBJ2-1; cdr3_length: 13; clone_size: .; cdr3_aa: CASSLGLNNEQFF; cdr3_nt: TGCGCCAGCAGCTTGGGACTAAACAATGAGCAGTTCTTC
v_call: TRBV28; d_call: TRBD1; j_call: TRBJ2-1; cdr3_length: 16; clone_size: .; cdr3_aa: CASSLGGTGKSDEQFF; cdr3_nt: TGTGCCAGCAGTTTAGGGGGGACAGGGAAATCTGACGAGCAGTTCTTC
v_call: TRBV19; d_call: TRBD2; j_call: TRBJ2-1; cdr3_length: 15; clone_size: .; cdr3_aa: CASSTIRTSVSEQFF; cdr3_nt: TGTGCCAGTAGTACCATACGGACTAGCGTTAGTGAGCAGTTCTTC
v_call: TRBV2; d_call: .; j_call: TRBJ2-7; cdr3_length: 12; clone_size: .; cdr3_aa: CASSIAGEVLYF; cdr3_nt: TGTGCCAGCAGCATTGCAGGTGAAGTTTTGTACTTC
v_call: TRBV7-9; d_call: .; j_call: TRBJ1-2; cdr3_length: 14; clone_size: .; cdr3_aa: CASSLGGGDYGYTF; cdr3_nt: TGTGCCAGCAGCTTAGGGGGCGGAGACTATGGCTACACCTTC
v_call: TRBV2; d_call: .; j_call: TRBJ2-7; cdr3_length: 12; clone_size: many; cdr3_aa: CASSEQGYEQYF; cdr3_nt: TGTGCCAGCAGTGAACAGGGATACGAGCAGTACTTC
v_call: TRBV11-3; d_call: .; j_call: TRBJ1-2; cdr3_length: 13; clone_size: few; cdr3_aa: CASSYSQGRGYTF; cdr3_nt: TGTGCCAGCAGCTATTCCCAGGGCAGGGGCTACACCTTC
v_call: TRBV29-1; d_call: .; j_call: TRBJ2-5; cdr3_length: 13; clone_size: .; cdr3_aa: CSVEKGNQETQYF; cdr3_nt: TGCAGCGTTGAAAAAGGGAACCAAGAGACCCAGTACTTC
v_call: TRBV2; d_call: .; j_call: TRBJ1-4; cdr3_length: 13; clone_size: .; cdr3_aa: CASRVATNEKLFF; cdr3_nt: TGTGCCAGCAGAGTTGCAACTAATGAAAAACTGTTTTTT
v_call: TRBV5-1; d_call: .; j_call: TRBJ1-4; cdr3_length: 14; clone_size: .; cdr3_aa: CASSPRSAGEKLFF; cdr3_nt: TGCGCCAGCAGCCCCCGGAGCGCAGGGGAAAAACTGTTTTTT
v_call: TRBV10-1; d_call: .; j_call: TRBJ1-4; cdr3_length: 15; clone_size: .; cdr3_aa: CASSESSQLNEKLFF; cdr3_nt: TGCGCCAGCAGTGAGTCGAGTCAGCTTAATGAAAAACTGTTTTTT
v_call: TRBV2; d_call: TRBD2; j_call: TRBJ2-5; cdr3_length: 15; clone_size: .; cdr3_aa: CASSVAGGFGETQYF; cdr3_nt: TGTGCCAGCAGCGTAGCGGGAGGATTTGGAGAGACCCAGTACTTC
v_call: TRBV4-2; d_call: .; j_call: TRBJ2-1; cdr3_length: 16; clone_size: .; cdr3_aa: CASSQDWPSLIHEQFF; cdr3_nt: TGTGCCAGCAGCCAAGATTGGCCTAGCCTAATCCATGAGCAGTTCTTC
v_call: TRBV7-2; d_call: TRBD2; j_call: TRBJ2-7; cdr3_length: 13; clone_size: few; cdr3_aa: CASSSGLAYEQYF; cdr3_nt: TGTGCCAGCAGCTCTGGACTAGCCTACGAGCAGTACTTC
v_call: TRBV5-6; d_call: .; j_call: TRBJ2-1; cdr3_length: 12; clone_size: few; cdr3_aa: CASIFRGGEQFF; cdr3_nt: TGTGCCAGCATATTCCGGGGAGGTGAGCAGTTCTTC